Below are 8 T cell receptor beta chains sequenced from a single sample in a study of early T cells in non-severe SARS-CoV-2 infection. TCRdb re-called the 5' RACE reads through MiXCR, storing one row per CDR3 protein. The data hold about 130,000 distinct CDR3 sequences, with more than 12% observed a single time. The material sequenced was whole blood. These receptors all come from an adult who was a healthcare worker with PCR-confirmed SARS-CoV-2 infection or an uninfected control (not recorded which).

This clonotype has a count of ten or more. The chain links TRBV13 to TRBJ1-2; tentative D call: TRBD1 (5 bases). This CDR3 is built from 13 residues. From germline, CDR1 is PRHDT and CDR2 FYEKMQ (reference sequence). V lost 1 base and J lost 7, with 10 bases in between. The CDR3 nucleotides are TGTGCCAGCAGCTTAGAAATTGGGGGTGGCTACACCTTC. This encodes CASSLEIGGGYTF.

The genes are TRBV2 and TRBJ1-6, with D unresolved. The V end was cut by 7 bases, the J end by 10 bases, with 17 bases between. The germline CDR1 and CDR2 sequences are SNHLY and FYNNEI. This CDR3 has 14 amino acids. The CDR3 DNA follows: TGTGCCAGCACCCCCTTGGAGCTACGATCACCCCTCCACTTT. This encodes CASTPLELRSPLHF. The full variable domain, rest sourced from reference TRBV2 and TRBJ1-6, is EPEVTQTPSHQVTQMGQEVILRCVPISNHLYFYWYRQILGQKVEFLVSFYNNEISEKSEIFDDQFSVERPDGSNFTLKIRSTKLEDSAMYFCASTPLELRSPLHFGNGTRLTVT.

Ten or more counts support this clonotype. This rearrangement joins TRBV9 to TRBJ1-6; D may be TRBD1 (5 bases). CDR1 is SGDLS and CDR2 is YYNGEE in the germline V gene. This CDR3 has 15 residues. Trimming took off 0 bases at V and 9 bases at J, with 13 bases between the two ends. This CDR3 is CASSVGGGRGSPLHF. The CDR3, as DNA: TGTGCCAGCAGCGTAGGTGGGGGAAGAGGTTCACCCCTCCACTTT.

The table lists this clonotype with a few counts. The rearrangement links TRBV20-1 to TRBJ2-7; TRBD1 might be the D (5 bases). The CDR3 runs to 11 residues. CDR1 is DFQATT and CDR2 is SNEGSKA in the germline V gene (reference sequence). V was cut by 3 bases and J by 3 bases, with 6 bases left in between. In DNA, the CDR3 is TGCAGTGCTAGGGACATCTACGAGCAGTACTTC. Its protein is CSARDIYEQYF.

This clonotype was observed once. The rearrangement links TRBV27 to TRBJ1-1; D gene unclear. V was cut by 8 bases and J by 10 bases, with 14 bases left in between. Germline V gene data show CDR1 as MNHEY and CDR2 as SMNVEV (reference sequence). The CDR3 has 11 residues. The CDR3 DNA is TGTGCCAGCCTCTGGGAAGGGAGAGCTTTCTTT. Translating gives CASLWEGRAFF.

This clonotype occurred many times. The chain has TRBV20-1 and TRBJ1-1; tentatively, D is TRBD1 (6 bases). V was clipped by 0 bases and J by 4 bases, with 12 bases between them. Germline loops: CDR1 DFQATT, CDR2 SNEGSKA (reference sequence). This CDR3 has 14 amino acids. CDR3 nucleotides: TGCAGTGCTAGAGAGGGGGCCCTGGGCACTGAAGCTTTCTTT. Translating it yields CSAREGALGTEAFF.

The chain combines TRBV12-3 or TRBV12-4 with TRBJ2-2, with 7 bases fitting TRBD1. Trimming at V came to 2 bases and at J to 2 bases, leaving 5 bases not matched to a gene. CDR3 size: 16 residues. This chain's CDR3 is CASSLRDRVNTGELFF. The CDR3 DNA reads TGTGCCAGCAGTTTAAGAGACAGGGTTAACACCGGGGAGCTGTTTTTT.

The CDR3 sequence is CASSSGTGDYEQYF. The CDR3 region has the DNA TGTGCCAGCAGTTCCGGGACAGGAGACTACGAGCAGTACTTC. J is TRBJ2-7 and V is TRBV7-9, with 8 bases fitting TRBD1. Per the germline V gene, CDR1 is SEHNR and CDR2 is FQNEAQ (reference sequence). V shed 6 bases and J 3 bases; nucleotides not matched to a gene: 7. This CDR3 contains 14 residues.